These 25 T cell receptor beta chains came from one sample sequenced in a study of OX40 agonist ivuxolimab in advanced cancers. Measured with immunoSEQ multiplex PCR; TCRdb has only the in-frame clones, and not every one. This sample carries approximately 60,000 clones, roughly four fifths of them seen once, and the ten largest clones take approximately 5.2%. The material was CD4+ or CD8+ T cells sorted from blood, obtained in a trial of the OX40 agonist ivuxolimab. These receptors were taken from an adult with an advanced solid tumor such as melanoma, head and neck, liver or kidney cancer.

The CDR3 spells CASSAGGYEQYF. For the CDR3, the DNA is TGTGCCAGTAGTGCCGGGGGCTACGAGCAGTACTTC. The chain is built from TRBV19 and TRBJ2-7, with a possible D match to TRBD2 (6 bases). The germline gives CDR1 LNHDA, CDR2 SQIVND (reference sequence). Deletions cut 5 bases from V and 3 bases from J, with 8 bases between. The CDR3 covers 12 residues.

Written as DNA, the CDR3 is TGTGCCATCAGTGGTGGCCCCGGCGACGAGCAGTACTTC. Translation gives CAISGGPGDEQYF. V is TRBV10-3 and J is TRBJ2-7; the D is unclear. The V end was cut by 4 bases, the J end by 5 bases, with 12 bases between. CDR1 and CDR2 (germline): ENHRY, SYGVKD. This CDR3 is 13 amino acids long.

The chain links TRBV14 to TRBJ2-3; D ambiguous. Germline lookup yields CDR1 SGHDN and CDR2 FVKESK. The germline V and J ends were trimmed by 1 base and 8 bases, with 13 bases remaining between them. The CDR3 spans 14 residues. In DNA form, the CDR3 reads TGTGCCAGCAGCCAAGCCGCAGCGTTGGGTACGCAGTATTTT. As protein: CASSQAAALGTQYF.

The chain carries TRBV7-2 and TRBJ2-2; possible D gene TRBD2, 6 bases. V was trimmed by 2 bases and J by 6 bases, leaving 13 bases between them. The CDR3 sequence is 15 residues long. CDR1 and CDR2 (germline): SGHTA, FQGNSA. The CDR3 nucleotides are TGTGCCAGCAGCTTACTTTTCCTAGCGTCCGGGGAGCTGTTTTTT. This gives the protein CASSLLFLASGELFF. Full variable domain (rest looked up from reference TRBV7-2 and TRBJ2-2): GAGVSQSPSNKVTEKGKDVELRCDPISGHTALYWYRQSLGQGLEFLIYFQGNSAPDKSGLPSDRFSAERTGGSVSTLTIQRTQQEDSAVYLCASSLLFLASGELFFGEGSRLTVL.

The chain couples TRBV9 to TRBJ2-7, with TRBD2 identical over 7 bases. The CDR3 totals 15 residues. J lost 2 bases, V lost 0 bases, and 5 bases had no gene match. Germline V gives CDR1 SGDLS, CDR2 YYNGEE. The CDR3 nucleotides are TGTGCCAGCAGCGTAGCTAGCGGTCTAACCTACGAGCAGTACTTC. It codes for CASSVASGLTYEQYF.

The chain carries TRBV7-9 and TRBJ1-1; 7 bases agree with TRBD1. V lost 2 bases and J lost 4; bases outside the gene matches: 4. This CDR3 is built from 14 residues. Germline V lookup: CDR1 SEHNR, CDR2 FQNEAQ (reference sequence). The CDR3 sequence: CASSLYAGGTEAFF. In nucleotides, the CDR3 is TGTGCCAGCAGCTTATATGCAGGGGGCACTGAAGCTTTCTTT.

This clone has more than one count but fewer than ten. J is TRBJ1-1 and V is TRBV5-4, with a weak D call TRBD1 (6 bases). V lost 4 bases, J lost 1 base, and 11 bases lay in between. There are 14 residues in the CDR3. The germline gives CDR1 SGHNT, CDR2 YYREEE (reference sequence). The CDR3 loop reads CASSIRGWNTEAFF. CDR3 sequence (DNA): TGTGCCAGCAGCATTAGGGGGTGGAACACTGAAGCTTTCTTT.

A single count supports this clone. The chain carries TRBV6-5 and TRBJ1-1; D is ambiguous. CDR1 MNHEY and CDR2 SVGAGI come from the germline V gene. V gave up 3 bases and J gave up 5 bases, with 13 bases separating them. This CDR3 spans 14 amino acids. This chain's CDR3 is CASSYKRVGTEAFF. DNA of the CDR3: TGTGCCAGCAGTTATAAGAGGGTGGGAACTGAAGCTTTCTTT.

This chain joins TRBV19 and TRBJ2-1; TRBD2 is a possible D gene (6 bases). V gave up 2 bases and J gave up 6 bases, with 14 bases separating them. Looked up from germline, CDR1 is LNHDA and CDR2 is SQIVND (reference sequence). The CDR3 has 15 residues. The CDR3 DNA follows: TGTGCCAGTAGTATATTCTCCGGGAGTGGCAATGAGCAGTTCTTC. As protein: CASSIFSGSGNEQFF.

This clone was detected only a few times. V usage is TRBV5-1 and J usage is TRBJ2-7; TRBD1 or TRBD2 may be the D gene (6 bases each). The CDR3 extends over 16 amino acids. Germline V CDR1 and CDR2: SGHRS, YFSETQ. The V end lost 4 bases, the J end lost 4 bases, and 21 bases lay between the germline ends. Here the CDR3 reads CASSPGALGAKYEQYF. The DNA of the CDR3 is TGCGCCAGCAGCCCGGGGGCCTTGGGAGCCAAATACGAGCAGTACTTC.

The CDR3, as DNA: TGTGCCAGCAGTGACTCGACCGGGGGGGATTACAATGAGCAGTTCTTC. Translated, it gives CASSDSTGGDYNEQFF. The chain joins TRBV6-4 to TRBJ2-1; 8 nucleotides align to TRBD2. V shed 0 bases, J shed 4 bases, and the junction held 5 bases outside the gene matches. The CDR3 is 16 amino acids. Germline V lookup: CDR1 MRHNA, CDR2 SNTAGT.

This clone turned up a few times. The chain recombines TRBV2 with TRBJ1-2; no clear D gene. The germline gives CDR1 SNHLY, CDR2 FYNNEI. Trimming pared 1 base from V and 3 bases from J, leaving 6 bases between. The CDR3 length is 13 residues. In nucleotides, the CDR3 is TGTGCCAGCAGTGAAGGGACGGACTATGGCTACACCTTC. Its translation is CASSEGTDYGYTF.

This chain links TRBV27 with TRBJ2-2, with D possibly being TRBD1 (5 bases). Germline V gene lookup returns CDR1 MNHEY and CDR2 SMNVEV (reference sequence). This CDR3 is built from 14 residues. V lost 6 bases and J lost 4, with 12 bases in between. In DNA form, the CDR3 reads TGTGCCAGCAGCCGCAGGGCTCGCACCGGGGAGCTGTTTTTT. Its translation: CASSRRARTGELFF.

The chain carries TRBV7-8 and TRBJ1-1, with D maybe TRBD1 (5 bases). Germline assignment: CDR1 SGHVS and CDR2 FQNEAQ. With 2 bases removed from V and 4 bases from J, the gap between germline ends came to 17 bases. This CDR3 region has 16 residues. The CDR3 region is CASSLNVGAGGTEAFF. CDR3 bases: TGTGCCAGCAGCTTAAATGTTGGGGCCGGGGGCACTGAAGCTTTCTTT.

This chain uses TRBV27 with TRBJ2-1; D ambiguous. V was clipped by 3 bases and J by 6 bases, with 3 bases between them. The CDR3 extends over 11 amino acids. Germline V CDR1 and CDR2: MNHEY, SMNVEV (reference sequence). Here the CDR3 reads CASSFLNEQFF. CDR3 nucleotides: TGTGCCAGCAGTTTCCTCAATGAGCAGTTCTTC.

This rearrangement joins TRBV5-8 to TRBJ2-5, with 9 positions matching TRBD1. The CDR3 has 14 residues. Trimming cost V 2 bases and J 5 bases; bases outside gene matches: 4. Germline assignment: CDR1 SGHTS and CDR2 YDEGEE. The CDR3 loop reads CASSFGQGRETQYF. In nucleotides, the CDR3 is TGTGCCAGCAGCTTTGGACAGGGGAGGGAGACCCAGTACTTC.

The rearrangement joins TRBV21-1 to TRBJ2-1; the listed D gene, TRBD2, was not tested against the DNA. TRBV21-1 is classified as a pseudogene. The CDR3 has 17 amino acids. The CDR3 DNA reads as TGTGCCAGCAGCAAAGAGGTGCACCGGAGCTCCTACAATGAGCAGTTCTTC. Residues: CASSKEVHRSSYNEQFF.

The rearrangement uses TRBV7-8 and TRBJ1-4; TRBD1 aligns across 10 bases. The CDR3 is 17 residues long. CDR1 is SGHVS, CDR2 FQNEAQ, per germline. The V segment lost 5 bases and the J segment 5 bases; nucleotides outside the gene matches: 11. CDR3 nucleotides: TGTGCCAGCAGCAACCGGCCCCTGGGACAGGGGAATGAAAAACTGTTTTTT. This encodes CASSNRPLGQGNEKLFF. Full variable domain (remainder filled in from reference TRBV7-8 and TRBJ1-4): GAGVSQSPRYKVAKRGQDVALRCDPISGHVSLFWYQQALGQGPEFLTYFQNEAQLDKSGLPSDRFFAERPEGSVSTLKIQRTQQEDSAVYLCASSNRPLGQGNEKLFFGSGTQLSVL.

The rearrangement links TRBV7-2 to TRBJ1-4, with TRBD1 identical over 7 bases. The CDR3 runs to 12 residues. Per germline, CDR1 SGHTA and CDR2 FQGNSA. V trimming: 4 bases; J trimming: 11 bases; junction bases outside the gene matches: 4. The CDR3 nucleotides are TGTGCCAGCAGCTCACCGGGACAGAAACTGTTTTTT. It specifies CASSSPGQKLFF.

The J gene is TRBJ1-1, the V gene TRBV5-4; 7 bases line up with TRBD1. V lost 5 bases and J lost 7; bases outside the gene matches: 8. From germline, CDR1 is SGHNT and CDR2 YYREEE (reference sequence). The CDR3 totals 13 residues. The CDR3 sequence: CASRDDRASEAFF. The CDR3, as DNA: TGTGCCAGCAGAGATGACAGGGCAAGTGAAGCTTTCTTT. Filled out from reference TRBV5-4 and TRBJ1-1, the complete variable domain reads ETGVTQSPTHLIKTRGQQVTLRCSSQSGHNTVSWYQQALGQGPQFIFQYYREEENGRGNFPPRFSGLQFPNYSSELNVNALELDDSALYLCASRDDRASEAFFGQGTRLTVV.

The CDR3 DNA reads as TGTGCCAGCAGCGTAGGGGGCGCAAACTATGGCTACACCTTC. Translation: CASSVGGANYGYTF. The chain links TRBV7-8 to TRBJ1-2; 7 nucleotides line up with TRBD1. The J segment lost 2 bases and the V segment lost 5 bases, leaving 5 bases of the junction unmatched. CDR3 length: 14 residues. From germline, CDR1 is SGHVS and CDR2 FQNEAQ. Complete variable domain (other parts from reference TRBV7-8 and TRBJ1-2): GAGVSQSPRYKVAKRGQDVALRCDPISGHVSLFWYQQALGQGPEFLTYFQNEAQLDKSGLPSDRFFAERPEGSVSTLKIQRTQQEDSAVYLCASSVGGANYGYTFGSGTRLTVV.

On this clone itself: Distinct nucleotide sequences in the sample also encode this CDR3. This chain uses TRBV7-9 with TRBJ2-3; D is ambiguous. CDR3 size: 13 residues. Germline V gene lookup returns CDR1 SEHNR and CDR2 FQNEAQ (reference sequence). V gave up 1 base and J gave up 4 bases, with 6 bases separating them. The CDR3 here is CASSLEGSDTQYF. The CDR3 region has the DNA TGTGCCAGCAGCTTAGAAGGGTCAGATACGCAGTATTTT.

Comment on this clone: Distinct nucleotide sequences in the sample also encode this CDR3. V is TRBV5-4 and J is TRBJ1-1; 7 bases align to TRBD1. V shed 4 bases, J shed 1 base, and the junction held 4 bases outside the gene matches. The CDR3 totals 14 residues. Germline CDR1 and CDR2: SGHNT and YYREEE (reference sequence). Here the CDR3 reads CASSPGQTNTEAFF. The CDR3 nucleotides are TGTGCCAGCAGCCCGGGACAGACGAACACTGAAGCTTTCTTT.

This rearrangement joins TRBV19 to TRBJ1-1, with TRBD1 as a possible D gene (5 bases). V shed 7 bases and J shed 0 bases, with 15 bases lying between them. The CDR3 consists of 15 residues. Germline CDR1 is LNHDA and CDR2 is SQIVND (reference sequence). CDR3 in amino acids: CASKRGSTMNTEAFF. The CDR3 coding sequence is TGTGCCAGTAAAAGGGGCAGTACGATGAACACTGAAGCTTTCTTT.

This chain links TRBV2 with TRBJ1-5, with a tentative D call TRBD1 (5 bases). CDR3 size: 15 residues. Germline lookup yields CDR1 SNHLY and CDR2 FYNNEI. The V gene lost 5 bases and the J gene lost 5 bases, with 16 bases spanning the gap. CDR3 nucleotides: TGTGCCAGCAGTCAAGACAGCAAGCCGTATCAGCCCCAGCATTTT. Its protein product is CASSQDSKPYQPQHF.